One T cell receptor beta chain is described in this entry. Time point in this sample: 2015-2016 season, pre-vaccination. This record comes from a study of follicular helper T cells after annual influenza vaccination. Trimming took 3 bases from V and 4 from J, leaving 6 bases between them. Germline-derived CDR1 and CDR2 are SGHRS and YFSETQ. The length of the CDR3 is 12 residues. Sequencing was performed with immunoSEQ multiplex PCR; in TCRdb, only in-frame clones are kept and a portion is missing. The sample has 13,000 or so clones, 60% to 80% seen once. The chain carries TRBV5-1 and TRBJ2-3; D may be TRBD1 (5 bases). This specimen was CXCR5+ CD38- circulating T follicular helper cells from blood, taken on the day of influenza vaccination. Noted subset: circulating Tfh, non-naive CD4+CXCR5+PD-1+ (ICOS+CD38+ or ICOS-CD38-). The receptor's source is an adult who received the influenza vaccine. CDR3 in amino acids: CASSSGSDTQYF. For the CDR3, the DNA is TGCGCCAGCAGCTCAGGGTCAGATACGCAGTATTTT.